Following are 31 T cell receptor beta chains from one sample sequenced in a study of blood T cell repertoires in COVID-19. Profiled with immunoSEQ multiplex PCR; TCRdb holds only in-frame clones, not every one. The sample shows under 150,000 clones, 70% to 90% of them seen only once. The sequenced sample was peripheral blood. Source of these receptors: a woman in her sixties with COVID-19, enrolled during active disease.

The chain joins TRBV6-4 to TRBJ1-2, with 9 bases fitting TRBD1. Losses at the gene ends were 6 bases for V and 2 bases for J; bases not matched to a gene: 1. The germline V gene encodes CDR1 MRHNA and CDR2 SNTAGT. CDR3 size: 13 residues. The CDR3 is CASRGTGNYGYTF. In nucleotides, the CDR3 is TGTGCCAGCAGGGGGACAGGGAACTATGGCTACACCTTC.

This clone appeared once. This chain links TRBV5-1 with TRBJ1-1; no firm D call. CDR1 and CDR2 from the germline V gene are SGHRS and YFSETQ. The CDR3 spans 14 residues. With 0 bases removed from V and 5 bases from J, the gap between germline ends came to 11 bases. This CDR3 is CASSLAHSGTEAFF. DNA for the CDR3: TGCGCCAGCAGCTTGGCTCACAGTGGAACTGAAGCTTTCTTT.

The CDR3 sequence: CASSLDRGTDTQYF. CDR3 in DNA: TGTGCCAGCAGCTTAGATCGTGGCACAGATACGCAGTATTTT. The gene calls are TRBV7-2 and TRBJ2-3; D gene uncertain. V dropped 1 base and J dropped 1 base, with 6 bases sitting between them. CDR1 and CDR2 (germline): SGHTA, FQGNSA. This CDR3 spans 14 amino acids.

The chain is built from TRBV4-2 and TRBJ1-2; TRBD1 matches at 12 bases. Germline V gene lookup returns CDR1 LGHNA and CDR2 YNFKEQ. The ends lost 0 bases at V and 2 bases at J; junction bases unmatched: 10. This CDR3 is built from 19 residues. In DNA form, the CDR3 reads TGTGCCAGCAGCCAAGAAACGGGACAGGGGGCTCCCCTAAACTATGGCTACACCTTC. Translating it yields CASSQETGQGAPLNYGYTF.

The chain uses TRBV9 and TRBJ1-6; no definite D call. There are 15 residues in the CDR3. The germline CDR1 and CDR2 sequences are SGDLS and YYNGEE. Trimming took 0 bases from V and 0 from J, leaving 4 bases between them. The CDR3 is CASSVESSYNSPLHF. The CDR3 DNA follows: TGTGCCAGCAGCGTAGAGAGCTCCTATAATTCACCCCTCCACTTT.

The chain carries TRBV6-6 and TRBJ1-1; 7 nucleotides align to TRBD1. Germline trimming cut 6 bases from V and 2 bases from J; bases unmatched to any gene: 9. Germline V gene data show CDR1 as MNHNY and CDR2 as SVGAGI (reference sequence). This CDR3 spans 15 amino acids. CDR3 protein: CASSPRGLLNTEAFF. The DNA for the CDR3 is TGTGCCAGCAGCCCCAGGGGGTTACTTAACACTGAAGCTTTCTTT.

The chain uses TRBV7-9 and TRBJ1-5; a possible D gene is TRBD1 (5 bases). CDR3 length: 14 amino acids. Germline V lookup: CDR1 SEHNR, CDR2 FQNEAQ (reference sequence). Trimming cost V 5 bases and J 5 bases, with 13 bases left between them. The CDR3 reads CASSRPGGDQPQHF. The CDR3 bases are TGTGCCAGCAGCCGTCCGGGGGGGGATCAGCCCCAGCATTTT.

This clone was detected once. The V call is TRBV27, the J call TRBJ1-2, with a tentative D call TRBD1 (5 bases). The germline gives CDR1 MNHEY, CDR2 SMNVEV (reference sequence). Trimming removed 7 bases from V and 8 bases from J, with 20 bases in between. The length of the CDR3 is 14 residues. The CDR3 spells CASKLRQILGGYTF. The CDR3 DNA follows: TGTGCCAGCAAGTTGCGACAGATTTTAGGGGGCTACACCTTC.

This clone was observed a handful of times. The chain employs TRBV18 and TRBJ1-2, with D possibly being TRBD1 (6 bases). With 3 bases removed from V and 6 bases from J, the gap between germline ends came to 11 bases. Germline loops: CDR1 KGHSH, CDR2 LQKENI. The CDR3 sequence is 13 residues long. This chain's CDR3 is CASSPGNRDGYTF. CDR3 nucleotides: TGTGCCAGCTCACCTGGTAACAGGGATGGCTACACCTTC.

This clone came up a few times. The rearrangement joins TRBV5-8 to TRBJ1-5; a possible D gene is TRBD1 (6 bases). The V gene's germline CDR1 is SGHTS and CDR2 YDEGEE. The CDR3 runs to 16 residues. V shed 1 base and J shed 4 bases, with 15 bases lying between them. The chain's CDR3 is CASSLMPWGPNQPQHF. DNA of the CDR3: TGTGCCAGCAGCTTGATGCCTTGGGGGCCAAATCAGCCCCAGCATTTT.

The V and J genes are TRBV7-9 and TRBJ2-7; 8 bases match TRBD2. The CDR3 is made up of 14 amino acids. Germline V lookup: CDR1 SEHNR, CDR2 FQNEAQ (reference sequence). J was trimmed by 9 bases and V by 4 bases; bases with no gene match: 11. The CDR3 bases are TGTGCCAGCAGCTCGGACTTGCGGGGGGTTTGGCAGTACTTC. Translating it yields CASSSDLRGVWQYF.

The rearrangement uses TRBV5-1 and TRBJ2-2; possibly TRBD2 for D (6 bases). This CDR3 has 12 residues. Per the germline V gene, CDR1 is SGHRS and CDR2 is YFSETQ. V dropped 5 bases and J dropped 7 bases, with 9 bases sitting between them. The chain's CDR3 is CASRLALGELFF. CDR3 nucleotides: TGCGCCAGCAGACTAGCTCTCGGGGAGCTGTTTTTT.

The chain joins TRBV5-1 to TRBJ1-5; D gene uncertain. The CDR3 is 14 amino acids. Trimming stripped 2 bases from V and 3 bases from J, with 9 bases between. CDR1 is SGHRS, CDR2 YFSETQ, per germline. This CDR3 is CASSFGQDNQPQHF. Written as DNA, the CDR3 is TGCGCCAGCAGCTTCGGCCAGGACAATCAGCCCCAGCATTTT.

The sample holds a few counts of this clone. The chain uses TRBV27 and TRBJ1-5, with a possible D match to TRBD1 (5 bases). The CDR3 is 17 amino acids. V lost 1 base and J 5 bases, leaving 18 bases between the germline ends. CDR1 is MNHEY and CDR2 is SMNVEV in the germline V gene (reference sequence). The CDR3 reads CASSLLGGGGRYQPQHF. The CDR3 DNA sequence: TGTGCCAGCAGTTTATTGGGGGGTGGGGGACGGTATCAGCCCCAGCATTTT.

The rearrangement links TRBV3-1 (or the pseudogene TRBV3-2) to TRBJ2-5; D unresolved. From germline, CDR1 is LGHDT and CDR2 YNNKEL (reference sequence). The CDR3 runs 13 residues. V was pared by 2 bases and J by 1 base, with 5 bases between. Here the CDR3 DNA reads TGTGCCAGCAGCCAAATGGCCCAAGAGACCCAGTACTTC. This gives the protein CASSQMAQETQYF.

This rearrangement joins TRBV19 to TRBJ1-5; no clear D. This CDR3 region has 16 residues. Trimming removed 2 bases at V and 2 bases at J, with 13 bases between. The germline V gene has CDR1 LNHDA and CDR2 SQIVND (reference sequence). Here the CDR3 reads CASSISVREGNQPQHF. The CDR3 coding sequence is TGTGCCAGTAGTATATCGGTTCGTGAAGGCAATCAGCCCCAGCATTTT.

V is TRBV5-5 and J is TRBJ1-1; TRBD1 is a possible D gene (6 bases). Looked up from germline, CDR1 is SGHKS and CDR2 is YYEKEE (reference sequence). There are 13 residues in the CDR3. V was shortened by 0 bases and J by 3 bases, with 6 bases between the two germline ends. CDR3 residues: CASSLDRDTEAFF. CDR3 DNA sequence: TGTGCCAGCAGCTTGGACAGGGACACTGAAGCTTTCTTT.

The chain joins TRBV5-8 to TRBJ2-2; TRBD1 agrees at 9 bases. Germline V lookup: CDR1 SGHTS, CDR2 YDEGEE. Trimming cost V 5 bases and J 6 bases; bases outside gene matches: 8. The CDR3 is made up of 15 amino acids. Here the CDR3 DNA reads TGTGCCAGCAGACGGGGACAGGGCCTCCCCGGGGAGCTGTTTTTT. It yields the protein CASRRGQGLPGELFF.

This chain links TRBV7-2 with TRBJ1-2; 11 nucleotides line up with TRBD1. Germline CDR1 is SGHTA and CDR2 is FQGNSA. With 6 bases clipped from V and 8 bases from J, the junction kept 5 bases outside the gene matches. The CDR3 covers 13 residues. The CDR3 spells CASSTDRGRGYTF. CDR3 nucleotide sequence: TGTGCCAGCAGTACGGACAGGGGGCGAGGCTACACCTTC.

V is TRBV3-1 (or the pseudogene TRBV3-2) and J is TRBJ2-7; weak D call: TRBD2 (5 bases). The CDR3 spans 15 residues. Germline assignment: CDR1 LGHDT and CDR2 YNNKEL (reference sequence). Trimming left V 0 bases short and J 2 bases short, with 11 bases between. This CDR3 is CASSQEGAEPYEQYF. DNA of the CDR3: TGTGCCAGCAGCCAAGAGGGAGCGGAGCCCTACGAGCAGTACTTC.

The J gene is TRBJ1-1, the V gene TRBV19; D gene ambiguous. The ends were cut back, 4 bases at V and 8 bases at J, with 14 bases in the middle. This CDR3 comprises 13 residues. Germline-derived CDR1 and CDR2 are LNHDA and SQIVND (reference sequence). DNA for the CDR3: TGTGCCAGTAGTACCCCATCGGCGGCGGAAGCTTTCTTT. It translates to CASSTPSAAEAFF.

This clone was seen a single time. V is TRBV9 and J is TRBJ1-6; possibly TRBD1 for D (6 bases). CDR1 is SGDLS and CDR2 is YYNGEE in the germline V gene. V was pared by 4 bases and J by 4 bases, with 15 bases between. The CDR3 consists of 16 residues. In DNA, the CDR3 is TGTGCCAGCAGCCCACACGGGGGGCTTTATAATTCACCCCTCCACTTT. Its translation: CASSPHGGLYNSPLHF.

The V and J genes are TRBV6-5 and TRBJ1-1; D remains ambiguous. Germline V gives CDR1 MNHEY, CDR2 SVGAGI. This CDR3 contains 13 residues. V dropped 8 bases and J dropped 0 bases, with 10 bases sitting between them. CDR3 sequence (DNA): TGTGCCAGCCGGGGAGGGATGAACACTGAAGCTTTCTTT. Amino acid sequence: CASRGGMNTEAFF.

The chain has TRBV11-2 and TRBJ1-4, with D possibly TRBD1 on 6 matching bases. The V gene's germline CDR1 is SGHAT and CDR2 FQNNGV. The CDR3 is 15 residues long. With 2 bases removed from V and 10 bases from J, the gap between germline ends came to 17 bases. The CDR3 reads CASSLSRDLGGKLFF. In nucleotides, the CDR3 is TGTGCCAGCAGCTTAAGCCGGGACCTAGGGGGAAAACTGTTTTTT.

The chain joins TRBV18 to TRBJ1-1; D not resolved. The length of the CDR3 is 18 residues. Germline values: CDR1 KGHSH, CDR2 LQKENI. Trimming took 3 bases from V and 3 from J, leaving 23 bases between them. CDR3: CASSPSEAPNGEYTEAFF. CDR3 nucleotide sequence: TGTGCCAGCTCACCCTCAGAGGCCCCCAATGGGGAGTACACTGAAGCTTTCTTT.

The chain employs TRBV6-5 and TRBJ1-2; D may be TRBD1 (5 bases). Trimming cost V 5 bases and J 0 bases, with 13 bases left between them. This CDR3 region has 15 residues. Germline V gene lookup returns CDR1 MNHEY and CDR2 SVGAGI. CDR3: CASSPQGAANYGYTF. The DNA for the CDR3 is TGTGCCAGCAGTCCTCAGGGTGCAGCTAACTATGGCTACACCTTC.

The V call is TRBV18, the J call TRBJ2-7; D gene ambiguous. CDR1 and CDR2 from the germline V gene are KGHSH and LQKENI. The CDR3 has 13 residues. V lost 6 bases, J lost 0 bases, and 9 bases lay in between. The CDR3 loop is CASSKQPSYEQYF. The CDR3 region has the DNA TGTGCCAGCTCGAAACAGCCCTCCTACGAGCAGTACTTC.

This clone occurred once. This chain uses TRBV5-1 with TRBJ1-2, with D unclear. Germline loops: CDR1 SGHRS, CDR2 YFSETQ. The V and J ends lost 3 bases and 14 bases respectively, with 14 bases between them. The CDR3 runs to 11 residues. As DNA, the CDR3 is TGCGCCAGCAGCTCAAGGGAGGCTAGGACCTTC. Its translation is CASSSREARTF.

J is TRBJ1-1 and V is TRBV9, with a tentative D call TRBD1 (6 bases). Per the germline V gene, CDR1 is SGDLS and CDR2 is YYNGEE. The CDR3 runs to 14 residues. Trimming stripped 0 bases from V and 6 bases from J, with 12 bases between. CDR3 nucleotides: TGTGCCAGCAGCGTAGTGTCAGGGGTTTCTGAAGCTTTCTTT. This sequence encodes CASSVVSGVSEAFF.

The chain couples TRBV11-2 to TRBJ1-1; D is unclear. The CDR3 contains 14 residues. Per germline, CDR1 SGHAT and CDR2 FQNNGV. Trimming stripped 2 bases from V and 4 bases from J, with 11 bases between. The CDR3 DNA reads TGTGCCAGCAGCTTATTGCGTGGTGCCACTGAAGCTTTCTTT. This encodes CASSLLRGATEAFF.

V is TRBV6-1 and J is TRBJ2-6; 9 nucleotides agree with TRBD1. The germline V gene has CDR1 MNHNS and CDR2 SASEGT. The CDR3 consists of 18 residues. Germline trimming cut 2 bases from V and 0 bases from J; bases unmatched to any gene: 5. CDR3 nucleotides: TGTGCCAGCAGTGAATACGGGACAGGGATCTCTGGGGCCAACGTCCTGACTTTC. This sequence encodes CASSEYGTGISGANVLTF.